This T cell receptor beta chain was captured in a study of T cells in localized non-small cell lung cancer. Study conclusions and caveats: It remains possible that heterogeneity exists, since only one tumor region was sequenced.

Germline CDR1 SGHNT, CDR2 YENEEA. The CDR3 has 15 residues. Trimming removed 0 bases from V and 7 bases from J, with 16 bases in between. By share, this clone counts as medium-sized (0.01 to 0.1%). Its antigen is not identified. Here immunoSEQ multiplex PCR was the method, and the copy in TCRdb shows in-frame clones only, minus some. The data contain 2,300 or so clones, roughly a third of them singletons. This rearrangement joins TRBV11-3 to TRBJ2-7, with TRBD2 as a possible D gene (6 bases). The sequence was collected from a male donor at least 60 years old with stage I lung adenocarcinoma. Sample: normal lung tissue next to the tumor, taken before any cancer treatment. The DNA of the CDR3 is TGTGCCAGCAGCTTAGATGGGACCCGAGGAGGGGAGCAGTACTTC. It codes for CASSLDGTRGGEQYF.